This is a list of T cell receptor beta chains from one sample in a study of T cell responses to AZD1222 COVID-19 vaccine. Repertoires were generated with immunoSEQ multiplex PCR, while TCRdb's copy carries only in-frame clones and drops some. This sample has more than 85,000 clones, with around 73% found just once. Sequenced here: peripheral blood, sampled on day 0 of AZD1222 vaccination. The receptor source for this set is an adult in good health. Both conserved end residues are trimmed from each CDR3. Each record gives: V gene, J gene, CDR3 protein.

v_gene: TRBV27
j_gene: TRBJ2-1
CDR3aa: ASSLKGQGVPSSYNEQF

v_gene: TRBV6-5
j_gene: TRBJ1-2
CDR3aa: ASSYPRDRLGYT

v_gene: TRBV14
j_gene: TRBJ2-1
CDR3aa: ASSQRGGSSYNEQF

v_gene: TRBV18
j_gene: TRBJ1-4
CDR3aa: ASSTTGGGTTNEKLF

v_gene: TRBV28
j_gene: TRBJ2-1
CDR3aa: ASRTGTSSYNEQF

v_gene: TRBV19
j_gene: TRBJ1-1
CDR3aa: ASNQQGENTEAF

v_gene: TRBV7-2
j_gene: TRBJ2-3
CDR3aa: ASSLRGASVTDTQY

v_gene: TRBV6-5
j_gene: TRBJ1-1
CDR3aa: ASSYSGQGFETEAF

v_gene: TRBV12-3/TRBV12-4
j_gene: TRBJ2-7
CDR3aa: ASSLGGSYEQY

v_gene: TRBV7-9
j_gene: TRBJ1-4
CDR3aa: ASSLREQNEKLF

v_gene: TRBV7-9
j_gene: TRBJ2-1
CDR3aa: ASTHSIATGRYEQF

v_gene: TRBV11-3
j_gene: TRBJ2-7
CDR3aa: ASARDRLSEQY

v_gene: TRBV4-3
j_gene: TRBJ2-5
CDR3aa: ASSQALGQGQETQY

v_gene: TRBV19
j_gene: TRBJ2-1
CDR3aa: ASSPDRGDEQF

v_gene: TRBV24-1
j_gene: TRBJ2-3
CDR3aa: ATSDPVTDTQY

v_gene: TRBV5-6
j_gene: TRBJ2-7
CDR3aa: ASSLGGTRIYEQY

v_gene: TRBV30
j_gene: TRBJ2-2
CDR3aa: AWSKAHTGELF

v_gene: TRBV11-2
j_gene: TRBJ1-6
CDR3aa: ASAGKVNSPLH

v_gene: TRBV5-4
j_gene: TRBJ2-2
CDR3aa: ASSRDFGGTGELF

v_gene: TRBV5-4
j_gene: TRBJ2-2
CDR3aa: ASNKGIAGGPGELF

v_gene: TRBV12-1
j_gene: TRBJ1-2
CDR3aa: ASSFTPGQNYGYT

v_gene: TRBV9
j_gene: TRBJ2-7
CDR3aa: ASSPGQGYEQY

v_gene: TRBV12-5
j_gene: TRBJ2-3
CDR3aa: ASGLQEGTDTQY

v_gene: TRBV5-1
j_gene: TRBJ2-7
CDR3aa: ASSTGLAGIEQY

v_gene: TRBV2
j_gene: TRBJ2-1
CDR3aa: ASSNDRGAYNEQF

v_gene: TRBV19
j_gene: TRBJ2-1
CDR3aa: ASSTEGQGAYNEQF

v_gene: TRBV5-1
j_gene: TRBJ1-4
CDR3aa: ASSGTGDHPTLNEKLF

v_gene: TRBV2
j_gene: TRBJ2-3
CDR3aa: ASQISRYTDTQY

v_gene: TRBV11-1
j_gene: TRBJ2-5
CDR3aa: ASTYAGRETQY

v_gene: TRBV18
j_gene: TRBJ1-1
CDR3aa: ASSPLRDTEAF

v_gene: TRBV19
j_gene: TRBJ2-1
CDR3aa: ASSIIGSGYNEQF

v_gene: TRBV27
j_gene: TRBJ1-1
CDR3aa: ASSFQGYYTEAF

v_gene: TRBV2
j_gene: TRBJ2-2
CDR3aa: ASSRTPNTGELF

v_gene: TRBV11-3
j_gene: TRBJ2-1
CDR3aa: ASSGETSTFSYNEQF

v_gene: TRBV11-2
j_gene: TRBJ1-2
CDR3aa: ASSLDRTTT

v_gene: TRBV30
j_gene: TRBJ1-3
CDR3aa: AWSIDGNTIY

v_gene: TRBV30
j_gene: TRBJ1-2
CDR3aa: AWSVPRGGTNYGYT

v_gene: TRBV2
j_gene: TRBJ2-3
CDR3aa: ASCGLASTDTQY

v_gene: TRBV14
j_gene: TRBJ2-7
CDR3aa: ASSPYRPSYEQY

v_gene: TRBV3-1/TRBV3-2
j_gene: TRBJ2-1
CDR3aa: ASSPGTSGNHRYNEQF

v_gene: TRBV12-1
j_gene: TRBJ2-1
CDR3aa: ASSPLGLAGPSSYNEQF

v_gene: TRBV19
j_gene: TRBJ2-5
CDR3aa: ASSPRAGQETQY

v_gene: TRBV7-8
j_gene: TRBJ2-5
CDR3aa: ASSPSGTQETQY

v_gene: TRBV18
j_gene: TRBJ2-5
CDR3aa: ASSENPRETQY

v_gene: TRBV28
j_gene: TRBJ2-6
CDR3aa: ASRETGANVLT

v_gene: TRBV7-8
j_gene: TRBJ2-5
CDR3aa: ASSRGDQRRQETQY

v_gene: TRBV28
j_gene: TRBJ2-5
CDR3aa: ASSTAWRETQY